Sequencing of this T cell receptor beta chain was carried out in a study of blood T cell repertoires in COVID-19. V was clipped by 0 bases and J by 6 bases, with 15 bases between them. This CDR3 has 15 residues. Germline loops: CDR1 LGHDT, CDR2 YNNKEL (reference sequence). Method: immunoSEQ multiplex PCR; TCRdb's copy keeps in-frame clones and lacks some. Of over 55,000 clones in the sample, around 80% were seen once. This clone came up once. Sequenced material: peripheral blood. This chain joins TRBV3-1 (or the pseudogene TRBV3-2) and TRBJ2-7, with D perhaps matching TRBD2 (7 bases). This receptor was obtained from a man in his fifties or sixties with active COVID-19. The CDR3 reads CASSQDVGGGREQYF. CDR3 sequence (DNA): TGTGCCAGCAGCCAAGATGTGGGAGGGGGGCGCGAGCAGTACTTC.